Many counts were recorded for the clone carrying this TCR beta chain. Its antigen is not known. These data come from a study of T-cell memory formation after mild COVID-19. On the study more broadly: There were largely donor-specific TCR clusters. Broader study findings: Among clones peaking at day 37 in the second wave, SARS-CoV-2 specificity remained unconfirmed. Pre-infection memory carried some responding clones, suggesting that cross-reactive memory joined.

5'RACE, which relied on constant-segment primers, yielded TCR alpha and TCR beta cDNA libraries carrying sample barcodes and UMIs. TCRdb ran MiXCR on the 5' RACE reads and lists one entry per CDR3 protein. The sample has some 40,000 distinct CDR3 sequences, less than 8% seen once; the top ten hold around 0.84%. This CDR3 comprises 14 residues. J lost 4 bases, V lost 1 base, and 3 bases had no gene match. The V and J genes are TRBV12-3 or TRBV12-4 and TRBJ2-7; 8 bases fit TRBD2. The material sequenced was PBMCs or a T cell subset sorted from them (not recorded which). This clonotype was obtained from an adult who had mild COVID-19 (a few samples of this study predate the infection). Cell type and time point are not known. The CDR3 protein is CASSLGGGKYEQYF. CDR3 sequence (DNA): TGTGCCAGCAGTTTAGGCGGGGGGAAGTACGAGCAGTACTTC.